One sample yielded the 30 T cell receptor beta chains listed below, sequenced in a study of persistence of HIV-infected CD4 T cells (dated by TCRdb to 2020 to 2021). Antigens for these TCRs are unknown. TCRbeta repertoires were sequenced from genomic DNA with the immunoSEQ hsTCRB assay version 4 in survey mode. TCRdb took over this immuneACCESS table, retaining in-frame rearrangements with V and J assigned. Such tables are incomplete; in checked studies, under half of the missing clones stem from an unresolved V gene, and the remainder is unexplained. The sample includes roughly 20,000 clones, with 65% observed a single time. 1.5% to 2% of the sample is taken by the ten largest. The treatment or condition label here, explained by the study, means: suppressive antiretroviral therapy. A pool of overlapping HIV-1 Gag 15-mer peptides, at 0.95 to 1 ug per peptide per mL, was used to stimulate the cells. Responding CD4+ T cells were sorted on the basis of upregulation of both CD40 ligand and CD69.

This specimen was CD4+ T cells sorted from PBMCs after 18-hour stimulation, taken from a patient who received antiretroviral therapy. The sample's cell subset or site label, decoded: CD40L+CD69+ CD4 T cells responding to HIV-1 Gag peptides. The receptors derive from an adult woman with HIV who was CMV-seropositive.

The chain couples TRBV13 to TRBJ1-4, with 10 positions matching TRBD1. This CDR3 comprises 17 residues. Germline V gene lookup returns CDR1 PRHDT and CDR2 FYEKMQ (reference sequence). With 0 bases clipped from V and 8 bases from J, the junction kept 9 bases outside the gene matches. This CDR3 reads CASSLGSTGGRGEKLFF. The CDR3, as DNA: TGTGCCAGCAGCTTAGGCTCGACAGGGGGCCGGGGGGAAAAACTGTTTTTT.

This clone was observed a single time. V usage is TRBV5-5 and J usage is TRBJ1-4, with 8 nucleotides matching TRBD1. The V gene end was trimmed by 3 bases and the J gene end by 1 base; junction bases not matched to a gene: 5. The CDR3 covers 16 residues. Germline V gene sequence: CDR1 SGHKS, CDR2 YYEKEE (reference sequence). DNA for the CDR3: TGTGCCAGCAGCTCATACGGACAGGGAACTAATGAAAAACTGTTTTTT. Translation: CASSSYGQGTNEKLFF.

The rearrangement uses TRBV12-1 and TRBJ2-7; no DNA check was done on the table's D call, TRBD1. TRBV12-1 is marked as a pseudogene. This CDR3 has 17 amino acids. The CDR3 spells CASSEKIGQGRSYEQYV. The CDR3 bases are TGTGCCAGCAGCGAAAAAATTGGACAGGGTCGGTCCTACGAGCAGTACGTC.

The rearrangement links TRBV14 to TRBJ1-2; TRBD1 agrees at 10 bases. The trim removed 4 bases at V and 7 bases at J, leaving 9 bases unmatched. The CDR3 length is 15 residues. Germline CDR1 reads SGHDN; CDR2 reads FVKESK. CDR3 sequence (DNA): TGTGCCAGCAGCCTTTCCGGGACAGGGGCTATTGGCTACACCTTC. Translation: CASSLSGTGAIGYTF.

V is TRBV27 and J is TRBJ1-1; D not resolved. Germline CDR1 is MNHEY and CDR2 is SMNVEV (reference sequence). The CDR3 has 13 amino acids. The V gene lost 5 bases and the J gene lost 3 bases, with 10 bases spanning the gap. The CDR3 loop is CASSIGRDTEAFF. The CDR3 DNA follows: TGTGCCAGCAGTATCGGTAGAGACACTGAAGCTTTCTTT.

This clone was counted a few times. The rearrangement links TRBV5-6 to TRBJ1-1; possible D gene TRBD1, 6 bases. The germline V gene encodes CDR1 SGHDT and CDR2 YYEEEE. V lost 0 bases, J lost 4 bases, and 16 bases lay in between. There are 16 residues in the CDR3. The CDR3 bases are TGTGCCAGCAGCTTGGTGGATCGGTCGGGGGCCACTGAAGCTTTCTTT. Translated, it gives CASSLVDRSGATEAFF.

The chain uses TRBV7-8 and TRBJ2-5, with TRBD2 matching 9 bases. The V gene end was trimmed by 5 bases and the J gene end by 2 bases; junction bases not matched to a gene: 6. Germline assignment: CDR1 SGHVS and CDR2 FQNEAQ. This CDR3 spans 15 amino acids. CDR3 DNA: TGTGCCAGCAGCATTTCTAGCGGGGAGCAAGAGACCCAGTACTTC. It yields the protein CASSISSGEQETQYF.

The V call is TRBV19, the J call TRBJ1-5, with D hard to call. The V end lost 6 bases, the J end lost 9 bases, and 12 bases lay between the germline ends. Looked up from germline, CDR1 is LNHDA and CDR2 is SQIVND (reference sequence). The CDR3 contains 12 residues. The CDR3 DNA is TGTGCCAGTAGACCACCGGAGGGGCCCCAGCATTTT. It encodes CASRPPEGPQHF.

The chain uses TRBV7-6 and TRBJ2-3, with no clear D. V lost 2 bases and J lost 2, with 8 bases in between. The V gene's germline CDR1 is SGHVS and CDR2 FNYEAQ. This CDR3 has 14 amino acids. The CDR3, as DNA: TGTGCCAGCAGCTTATCACAGACCACAGATACGCAGTATTTT. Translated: CASSLSQTTDTQYF.

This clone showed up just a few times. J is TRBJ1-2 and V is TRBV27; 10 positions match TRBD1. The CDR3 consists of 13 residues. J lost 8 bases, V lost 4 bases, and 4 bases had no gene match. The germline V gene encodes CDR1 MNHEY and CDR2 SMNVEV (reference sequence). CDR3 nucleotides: TGTGCCAGCAGTTACCGGGACAGGGGAGGCTACACCTTC. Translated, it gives CASSYRDRGGYTF.

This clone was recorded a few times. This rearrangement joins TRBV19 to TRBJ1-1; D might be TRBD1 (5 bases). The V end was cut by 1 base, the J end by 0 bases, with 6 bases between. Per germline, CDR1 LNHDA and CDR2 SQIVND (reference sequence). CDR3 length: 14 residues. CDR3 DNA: TGTGCCAGTAGTATAGGAGGGGTGAACACTGAAGCTTTCTTT. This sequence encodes CASSIGGVNTEAFF.

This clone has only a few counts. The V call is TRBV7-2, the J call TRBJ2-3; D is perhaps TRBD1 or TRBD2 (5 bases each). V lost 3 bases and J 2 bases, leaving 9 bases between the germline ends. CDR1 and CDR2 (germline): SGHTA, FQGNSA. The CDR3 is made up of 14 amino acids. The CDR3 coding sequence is TGTGCCAGCAGCTTCGGGGCGATCACAGATACGCAGTATTTT. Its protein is CASSFGAITDTQYF.

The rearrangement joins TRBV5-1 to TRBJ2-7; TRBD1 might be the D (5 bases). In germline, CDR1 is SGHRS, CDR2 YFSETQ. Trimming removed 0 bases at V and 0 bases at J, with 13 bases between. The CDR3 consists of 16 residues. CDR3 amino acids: CASSLAPTGDSYEQYF. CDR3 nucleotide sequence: TGCGCCAGCAGCTTGGCCCCAACAGGAGACTCCTACGAGCAGTACTTC.

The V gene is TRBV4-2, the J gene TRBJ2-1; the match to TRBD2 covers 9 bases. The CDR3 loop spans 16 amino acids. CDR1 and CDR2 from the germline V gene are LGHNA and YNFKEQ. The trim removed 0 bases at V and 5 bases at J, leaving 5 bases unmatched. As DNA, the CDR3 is TGTGCCAGCAGCCAAGATCTGCGGGGGGGCCACAATGAGCAGTTCTTC. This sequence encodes CASSQDLRGGHNEQFF.

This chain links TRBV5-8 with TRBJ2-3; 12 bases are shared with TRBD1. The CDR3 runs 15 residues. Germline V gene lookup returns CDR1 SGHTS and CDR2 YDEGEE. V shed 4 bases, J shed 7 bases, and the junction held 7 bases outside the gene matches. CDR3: CASSLGTGGAYTQYF. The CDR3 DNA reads TGTGCCAGCAGCCTAGGGACAGGGGGCGCTTATACGCAGTATTTT. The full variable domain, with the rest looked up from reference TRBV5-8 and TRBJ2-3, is EAGVTQSPTHLIKTRGQQATLRCSPISGHTSVYWYQQALGLGLQFLLWYDEGEERNRGNFPPRFSGRQFPNYSSELNVNALELEDSALYLCASSLGTGGAYTQYFGPGTRLTVL.

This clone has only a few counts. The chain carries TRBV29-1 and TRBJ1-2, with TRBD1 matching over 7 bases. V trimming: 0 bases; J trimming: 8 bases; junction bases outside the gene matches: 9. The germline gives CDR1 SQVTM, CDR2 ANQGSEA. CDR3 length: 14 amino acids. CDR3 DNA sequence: TGCAGCGTTGAAGAGATGAGGGGGCCGCGGGGCTACACCTTC. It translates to CSVEEMRGPRGYTF.

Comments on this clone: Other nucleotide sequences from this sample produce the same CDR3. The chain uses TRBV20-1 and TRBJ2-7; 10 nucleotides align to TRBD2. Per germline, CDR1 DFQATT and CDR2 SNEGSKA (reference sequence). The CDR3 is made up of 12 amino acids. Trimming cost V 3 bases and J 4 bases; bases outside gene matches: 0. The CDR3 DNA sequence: TGCAGTGCTAGTAGCGGGGGGTACGAGCAGTACGTC. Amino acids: CSASSGGYEQYV.

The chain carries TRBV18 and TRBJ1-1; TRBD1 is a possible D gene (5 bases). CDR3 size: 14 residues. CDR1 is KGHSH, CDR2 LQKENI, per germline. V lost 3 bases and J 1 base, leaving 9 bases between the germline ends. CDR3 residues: CASSPQQENTEAFF. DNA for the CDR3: TGTGCCAGCTCACCTCAACAGGAGAACACTGAAGCTTTCTTT. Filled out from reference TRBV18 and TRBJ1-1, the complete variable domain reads NAGVMQNPRHLVRRRGQEARLRCSPMKGHSHVYWYRQLPEEGLKFMVYLQKENIIDESGMPKERFSAEFPKEGPSILRIQQVVRGDSAAYFCASSPQQENTEAFFGQGTRLTVV.

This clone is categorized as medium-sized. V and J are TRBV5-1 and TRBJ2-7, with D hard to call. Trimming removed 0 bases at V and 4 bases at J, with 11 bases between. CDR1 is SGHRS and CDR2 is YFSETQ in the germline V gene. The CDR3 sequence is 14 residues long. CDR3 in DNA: TGCGCCAGCAGCTTGGCCCGGGCTGGGTACGAGCAGTACTTC. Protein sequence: CASSLARAGYEQYF.

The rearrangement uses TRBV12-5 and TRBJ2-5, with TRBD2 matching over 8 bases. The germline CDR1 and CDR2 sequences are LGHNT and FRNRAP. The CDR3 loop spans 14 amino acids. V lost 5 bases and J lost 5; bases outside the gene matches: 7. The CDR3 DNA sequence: TGTGCTAGTGGTCCGGGACTAGTTGCTGAGACCCAGTACTTC. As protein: CASGPGLVAETQYF.

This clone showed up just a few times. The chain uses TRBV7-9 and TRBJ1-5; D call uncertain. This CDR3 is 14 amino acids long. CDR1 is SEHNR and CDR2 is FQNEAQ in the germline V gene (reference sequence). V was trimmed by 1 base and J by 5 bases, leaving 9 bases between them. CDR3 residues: CASSLGGLDQPQHF. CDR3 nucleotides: TGTGCCAGCAGCTTAGGAGGGTTAGATCAGCCCCAGCATTTT.

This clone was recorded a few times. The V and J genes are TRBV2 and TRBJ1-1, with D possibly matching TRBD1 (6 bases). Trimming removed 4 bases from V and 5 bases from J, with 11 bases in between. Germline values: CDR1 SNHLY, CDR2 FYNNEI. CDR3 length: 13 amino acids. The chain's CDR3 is CASSADRTTEAFF. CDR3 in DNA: TGTGCCAGCAGTGCCGACAGGACGACTGAAGCTTTCTTT.

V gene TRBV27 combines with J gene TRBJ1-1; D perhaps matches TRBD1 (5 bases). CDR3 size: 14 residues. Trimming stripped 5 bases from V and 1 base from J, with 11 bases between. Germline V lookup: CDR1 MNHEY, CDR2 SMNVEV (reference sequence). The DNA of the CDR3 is TGTGCCAGCAGTGCCTTGAGGGGGAACACTGAAGCTTTCTTT. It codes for CASSALRGNTEAFF.

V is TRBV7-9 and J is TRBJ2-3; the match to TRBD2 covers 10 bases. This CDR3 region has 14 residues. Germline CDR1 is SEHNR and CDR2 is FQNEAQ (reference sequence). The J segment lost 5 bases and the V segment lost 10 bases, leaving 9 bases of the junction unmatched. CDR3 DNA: TGTGCCACTACGGTAGCGGGGGGCTTAGATACGCAGTATTTT. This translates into CATTVAGGLDTQYF.

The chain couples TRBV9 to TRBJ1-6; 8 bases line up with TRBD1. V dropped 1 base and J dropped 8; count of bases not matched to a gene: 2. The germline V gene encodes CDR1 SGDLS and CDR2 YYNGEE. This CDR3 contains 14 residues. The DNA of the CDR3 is TGTGCCAGCAGCGTAACAGGGGGGGATTCACCCCTCCACTTT. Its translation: CASSVTGGDSPLHF.

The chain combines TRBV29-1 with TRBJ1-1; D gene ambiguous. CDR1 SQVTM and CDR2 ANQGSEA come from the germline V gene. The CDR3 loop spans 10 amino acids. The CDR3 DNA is TGCGTCGGATGGCACACTGAAGCTTTCTTT. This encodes CVGWHTEAFF.

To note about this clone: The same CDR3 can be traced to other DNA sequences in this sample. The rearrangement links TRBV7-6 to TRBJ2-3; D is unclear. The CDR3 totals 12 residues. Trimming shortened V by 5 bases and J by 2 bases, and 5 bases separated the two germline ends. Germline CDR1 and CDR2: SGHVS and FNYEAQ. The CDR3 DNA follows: TGTGCCAGCAGCCCATACACAGATACGCAGTATTTT. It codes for CASSPYTDTQYF.

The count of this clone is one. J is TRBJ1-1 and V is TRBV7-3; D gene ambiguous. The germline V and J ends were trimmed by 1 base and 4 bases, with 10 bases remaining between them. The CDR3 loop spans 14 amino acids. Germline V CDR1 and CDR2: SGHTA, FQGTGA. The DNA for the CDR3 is TGTGCCAGCAGCTTAAATGCGAGACGCACTGAAGCTTTCTTT. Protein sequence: CASSLNARRTEAFF.

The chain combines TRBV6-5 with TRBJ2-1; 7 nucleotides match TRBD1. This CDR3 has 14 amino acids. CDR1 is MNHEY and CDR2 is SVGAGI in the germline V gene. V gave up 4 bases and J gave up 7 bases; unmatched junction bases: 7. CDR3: CASSSTGVFNEQFF. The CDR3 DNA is TGTGCCAGCAGTTCAACAGGGGTGTTTAATGAGCAGTTCTTC.

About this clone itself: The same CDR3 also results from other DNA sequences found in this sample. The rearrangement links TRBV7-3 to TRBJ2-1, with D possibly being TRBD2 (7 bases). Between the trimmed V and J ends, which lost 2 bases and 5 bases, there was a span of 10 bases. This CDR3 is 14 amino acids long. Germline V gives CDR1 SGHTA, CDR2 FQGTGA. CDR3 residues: CASSLAGANNEQFF. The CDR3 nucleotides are TGTGCCAGCAGCTTAGCGGGGGCGAACAATGAGCAGTTCTTC.